This TCR beta chain derives from a study of OX40 agonist ivuxolimab in advanced cancers. Study details: Treatment of patients was with ivuxolimab, an agonistic anti-OX40 (CD134) antibody. There were three patients with partial responses, one having hepatocellular carcinoma and two cutaneous melanoma.

Regarding the study as a whole: There were also nonresponders showing low normalized T-cell clonal expansion.

Germline V gives CDR1 SQVTM, CDR2 ANQGSEA. The CDR3 consists of 14 residues. Trimming shortened V by 5 bases and J by 1 base, and 9 bases separated the two germline ends. Method: immunoSEQ multiplex PCR; TCRdb's copy keeps in-frame clones and lacks some. The data show tens of thousands of clones, approximately 84% seen once. A note on this clone: Its antigen is unknown.

This chain links TRBV29-1 with TRBJ2-6; D may be TRBD1 (6 bases). The receptor was isolated from an adult with an advanced solid tumor such as melanoma, head and neck, liver or kidney cancer. The specimen comprised CD4+ or CD8+ T cells sorted from blood, sampled in a trial of the OX40 agonist ivuxolimab. CDR3 sequence: CSVTDRSGANVLTF. The CDR3 nucleotides read TGCAGCGTTACCGACAGGTCTGGGGCCAACGTCCTGACTTTC.